The sequence of this TCR beta chain was determined in a study of blood T cells in healthy people across ages. In regard to this clonotype: Lacking the conserved final phenylalanine or tryptophan, this CDR3 likely reflects a read error.

The ends lost 1 base at V and 6 bases at J; junction bases unmatched: 13. The CDR3 is made up of 18 amino acids. Sample-barcoded 5' priming and a J-beta primer mix drove a second PCR of roughly 6 to 12 cycles. TCRdb reprocessed the 5' RACE reads via MiXCR and lists one record per CDR3 protein. Of 500,000 to 650,000 distinct CDR3 sequences in the sample, about 26% were seen once. The same data also went into a second study, on T cells of mothers and their children.

Sequenced input: blood. The chain recombines TRBV12-3 or TRBV12-4 with TRBJ2-2, with TRBD1 matching over 8 bases. The sequence was obtained from a boy aged 2-15 years in good health. CDR3 coding DNA: TGTGCCAGCAGTTTAGAAAAGAGGCTACAGGGGGATTCCGGGGAGCTGTTTTAT. Its translation is CASSLEKRLQGDSGELFY.